Shown below are 21 T cell receptor beta chains from a single sample sequenced in a study of radiation and T cells in renal cell carcinoma. The table came from immunoSEQ multiplex PCR; TCRdb's copy has only in-frame clones and leaves some out. The profile shows 40,000 to 50,000 clones, about 82% of them singletons. As for time point: blood 4 weeks post-SBRT, at nephrectomy. Noted treatment: 15 Gy SBRT to primary tumor, nephrectomy 4 weeks later. The sample consisted of blood, taken from a patient whose treatment included radiotherapy and nephrectomy. The receptor set was obtained from a woman in her seventies with renal cell carcinoma.

The chain combines TRBV4-3 with TRBJ2-2; tentatively, D is TRBD2 (6 bases). The CDR3 contains 15 residues. With 1 base removed from V and 6 bases from J, the gap between germline ends came to 12 bases. Germline CDR1 reads LGHNA; CDR2 reads YSLEER. The CDR3 DNA is TGCGCCAGCAGCCAAGTCTATGGGGGGTCCGGGGAGCTGTTTTTT. As protein: CASSQVYGGSGELFF.

This clone was recorded once. The V gene is TRBV7-8, the J gene TRBJ2-1; D assignment may be TRBD1 or TRBD2 (6 bases each). The CDR3 sequence is 15 residues long. Trimming removed 4 bases from V and 7 bases from J, with 17 bases in between. CDR1 is SGHVS, CDR2 FQNEAQ, per germline. CDR3: CASSSTGAVWNEQFF. CDR3 coding DNA: TGTGCCAGCAGCTCAACGGGGGCAGTTTGGAATGAGCAGTTCTTC.

This clone appeared a few times. The V and J genes are TRBV6-5 and TRBJ2-2, with TRBD2 matching over 7 bases. CDR1 is MNHEY and CDR2 is SVGAGI in the germline V gene. This CDR3 is built from 13 residues. After removal of 5 bases from V and 9 bases from J, the junction contained 6 bases not matched to a gene. The DNA of the CDR3 is TGTGCCAGCAGTACAAGGGGAGGGCGGGAGCTGTTTTTT. Its protein is CASSTRGGRELFF.

The chain couples TRBV11-2 to TRBJ2-7; D perhaps matches TRBD2 (5 bases). The V and J ends lost 6 bases and 3 bases respectively, with 15 bases between them. Per germline, CDR1 SGHAT and CDR2 FQNNGV. The CDR3 has 14 residues. Here the CDR3 DNA reads TGTGCCAGCAGTATCCCCGGGGATGACTACGAGCAGTACTTC. Translating gives CASSIPGDDYEQYF. Combining the CDR3 with reference TRBV11-2 and TRBJ2-7 gives the whole variable domain EAGVAQSPRYKIIEKRQSVAFWCNPISGHATLYWYQQILGQGPKLLIQFQNNGVVDDSQLPKDRFSAERLKGVDSTLKIQPAKLEDSAVYLCASSIPGDDYEQYFGPGTRLTVT.

The gene calls are TRBV5-5 and TRBJ2-7; possibly TRBD1 for D (6 bases). V lost 1 base, J lost 0 bases, and 11 bases lay in between. The germline gives CDR1 SGHKS, CDR2 YYEKEE (reference sequence). The CDR3 spans 15 residues. CDR3 sequence: CASSLTGSGSYEQYF. The CDR3 DNA reads TGTGCCAGCAGCTTGACAGGGTCTGGCTCCTACGAGCAGTACTTC.

The rearrangement joins TRBV6-5 to TRBJ2-5, with D uncertain. The CDR3 consists of 14 residues. Trimming cost V 2 bases and J 1 base, with 8 bases left between them. Per the germline V gene, CDR1 is MNHEY and CDR2 is SVGAGI. CDR3: CASSYGRTQETQYF. The DNA for the CDR3 is TGTGCCAGCAGTTACGGGCGGACCCAAGAGACCCAGTACTTC.

V usage is TRBV11-2 and J usage is TRBJ2-5; 9 nucleotides agree with TRBD2. The germline gives CDR1 SGHAT, CDR2 FQNNGV. The CDR3 runs 15 residues. V gave up 0 bases and J gave up 9 bases; unmatched junction bases: 8. The CDR3 DNA reads TGTGCCAGCAGCTTAGATCAGGGTAGCGGGAGTTCCCAGTACTTC. This encodes CASSLDQGSGSSQYF.

The V gene is TRBV27, the J gene TRBJ1-2, with D possibly being TRBD1 (5 bases). V dropped 8 bases and J dropped 8 bases, with 18 bases sitting between them. This CDR3 comprises 13 residues. CDR1 and CDR2 (germline): MNHEY, SMNVEV (reference sequence). CDR3 in amino acids: CASGPLGGWGYTF. In DNA, the CDR3 is TGTGCCAGCGGTCCCCTTGGGGGGTGGGGCTACACCTTC.

The V and J genes are TRBV19 and TRBJ2-7, with D perhaps assigned TRBD1 or TRBD2 (5 bases each). This CDR3 is 16 amino acids long. Trimming cost V 6 bases and J 3 bases, with 21 bases left between them. The germline CDR1 and CDR2 sequences are LNHDA and SQIVND (reference sequence). DNA of the CDR3: TGTGCCAGTAGGGACGCCGTGGCAGGGAGAGACTACGAGCAGTACTTC. Its translation: CASRDAVAGRDYEQYF. The entire variable domain, with the rest obtained from reference TRBV19 and TRBJ2-7, is as follows: DGGITQSPKYLFRKEGQNVTLSCEQNLNHDAMYWYRQDPGQGLRLIYYSQIVNDFQKGDIAEGYSVSREKKESFPLTVTSAQKNPTAFYLCASRDAVAGRDYEQYFGPGTRLTVT.

This clone was detected once. This chain joins TRBV2 and TRBJ2-1; D gene unclear. The CDR3 length is 12 residues. V was trimmed by 7 bases and J by 7 bases, leaving 11 bases between them. Germline-derived CDR1 and CDR2 are SNHLY and FYNNEI. Here the CDR3 DNA reads TGTGCCAGCACCCCCCGTGGGAATGAGCAGTTCTTC. Translating it yields CASTPRGNEQFF.

V is TRBV11-2 and J is TRBJ2-7, with D perhaps given as TRBD1 or TRBD2 (5 bases each). V was pared by 5 bases and J by 3 bases, with 17 bases between. CDR1 is SGHAT, CDR2 FQNNGV, per germline. CDR3 length equals 15 residues. CDR3 in amino acids: CASSLTEGPDYEQYF. CDR3 bases: TGTGCCAGCAGCCTCACCGAGGGGCCGGACTACGAGCAGTACTTC.

This clone was recorded once. The chain links TRBV7-6 to TRBJ1-1; 8 positions agree with TRBD1. From germline, CDR1 is SGHVS and CDR2 FNYEAQ. J gave up 0 bases and V 3 bases, and 6 bases lay outside the gene matches. The CDR3 consists of 16 residues. CDR3 protein: CASSLGTGDMNTEAFF. The DNA for the CDR3 is TGTGCCAGCAGCTTGGGGACAGGAGACATGAACACTGAAGCTTTCTTT.

The chain is built from TRBV7-9 and TRBJ2-3, with D perhaps matching TRBD2 (6 bases). The germline V gene encodes CDR1 SEHNR and CDR2 FQNEAQ (reference sequence). The CDR3 runs to 19 residues. Deletions cut 4 bases from V and 4 bases from J, with 27 bases between. CDR3 bases: TGTGCCAGCAGCTCCAGGATTGTGTTTGCGGGGAGGTTTCCAGATACGCAGTATTTT. Its protein product is CASSSRIVFAGRFPDTQYF.

The gene calls are TRBV11-2 and TRBJ1-2, with TRBD1 matching 9 bases. CDR1 and CDR2 (germline): SGHAT, FQNNGV. J lost 4 bases, V lost 5 bases, and 5 bases had no gene match. The CDR3 is 14 residues long. As DNA, the CDR3 is TGTGCCAGCAGCCCGGGACAGGGATCCTATGGCTACACCTTC. This sequence encodes CASSPGQGSYGYTF. The full variable domain, its missing parts supplied by reference TRBV11-2 and TRBJ1-2, is EAGVAQSPRYKIIEKRQSVAFWCNPISGHATLYWYQQILGQGPKLLIQFQNNGVVDDSQLPKDRFSAERLKGVDSTLKIQPAKLEDSAVYLCASSPGQGSYGYTFGSGTRLTVV.

This clone was observed a few times. The chain carries TRBV5-1 and TRBJ1-1, with D possibly being TRBD1 (6 bases). The CDR3 has 13 residues. Germline values: CDR1 SGHRS, CDR2 YFSETQ. V lost 4 bases and J lost 11, with 18 bases in between. This CDR3 reads CASSDGQRVEAFF. The CDR3 nucleotides are TGCGCCAGCAGCGACGGACAGCGGGTGGAGGCTTTCTTT.

The rearrangement uses TRBV21-1 and TRBJ1-3. TRBV21-1 is shown as a pseudogene. The CDR3 spans 14 residues. In DNA, the CDR3 is TGTGCCAGCAAGGCGGGGGTCTCTGGAAACACCATATATTTT. Its translation: CASKAGVSGNTIYF.

V and J are TRBV27 and TRBJ1-1, with a weak D call TRBD1 (5 bases). The CDR3 covers 13 residues. The germline V gene encodes CDR1 MNHEY and CDR2 SMNVEV (reference sequence). Trimming stripped 1 base from V and 11 bases from J, with 14 bases between. The CDR3 DNA reads as TGTGCCAGCAGTTTATGGGGGTCCCGCAAGGCTTTCTTT. Its translation is CASSLWGSRKAFF.

This chain joins TRBV7-2 and TRBJ1-2; 7 nucleotides agree with TRBD1. This CDR3 contains 16 residues. V was pared by 1 base and J by 1 base, with 6 bases of the junction left unmatched. CDR1 SGHTA and CDR2 FQGNSA come from the germline V gene. Written as DNA, the CDR3 is TGTGCCAGCAGCTTAGGTGGACAGGAGAGTAACTATGGCTACACCTTC. Translated, it gives CASSLGGQESNYGYTF. The full variable domain, rest sourced from reference TRBV7-2 and TRBJ1-2, is GAGVSQSPSNKVTEKGKDVELRCDPISGHTALYWYRQSLGQGLEFLIYFQGNSAPDKSGLPSDRFSAERTGGSVSTLTIQRTQQEDSAVYLCASSLGGQESNYGYTFGSGTRLTVV.

V usage is TRBV5-1 and J usage is TRBJ2-1, with 11 nucleotides matching TRBD2. After removal of 6 bases from V and 4 bases from J, the junction contained 6 bases not matched to a gene. Germline loops: CDR1 SGHRS, CDR2 YFSETQ. The CDR3 contains 15 residues. Here the CDR3 DNA reads TGCGCCAGCATGGTACTAGCGGGAGCTTACAATGAGCAGTTCTTC. Its protein is CASMVLAGAYNEQFF.

This chain joins TRBV6-5 and TRBJ2-2; 9 nucleotides agree with TRBD1. V shed 6 bases, J shed 5 bases, and the junction held 7 bases outside the gene matches. This CDR3 comprises 15 residues. Germline loops: CDR1 MNHEY, CDR2 SVGAGI. The CDR3 loop is CASRTRTGDTGELFF. DNA for the CDR3: TGTGCCAGCAGGACCCGGACAGGGGATACCGGGGAGCTGTTTTTT.

The rearrangement links TRBV6-1 to TRBJ2-6, with unresolved D. Germline V CDR1 and CDR2: MNHNS, SASEGT. The CDR3 is made up of 16 amino acids. V was pared by 4 bases and J by 2 bases, with 12 bases between. The CDR3 loop reads CASSAPAGAGANVLTF. Written as DNA, the CDR3 is TGTGCCAGCAGTGCCCCCGCTGGGGCTGGGGCCAACGTCCTGACTTTC.